This T cell receptor (beta chain) was profiled in a study of Graves' ophthalmopathy and Graves' hyperthyroidism. The authors amplified TCR beta CDR3 regions, and they did so from RNA transcripts for repertoire sequencing. First-round RT-PCR employed HTBI primers, with a second-round multiplex PCR after it. In TCRdb, the multiplex PCR reads were re-called with MiXCR into one record per CDR3 protein. The sample has 1 million to 1.3 million distinct CDR3 sequences, approximately 35% seen once. As for this clonotype: The junction departs from germline at one end; a sequencing error may be responsible.

The sequence derives from an adult man with Graves' hyperthyroidism. Material for sequencing was peripheral blood or thyroid tissue (not recorded which).

The CDR3 sequence: CASSLTWAGAGVSNQPQHF. The CDR3 coding sequence is TGCGCCAGCAGCCTAACGTGGGCAGGGGCCGGGGTTAGCAATCAGCCCCAGCATTTT. The chain carries TRBV7-9 and TRBJ1-5; TRBD1 might be the D (6 bases). Per germline, CDR1 SEHNR and CDR2 FQNEAQ (reference sequence). The CDR3 spans 19 residues. The whole variable domain, filled in from reference TRBV7-9 and TRBJ1-5, reads DTGVSQNPRHKITKRGQNVTFRCDPISEHNRLYWYRQTLGQGPEFLTYFQNEAQLEKSRLLSDRFSAERPKGSFSTLEIQRTEQGDSAMYLCASSLTWAGAGVSNQPQHFGDGTRLSIL.